Each of the 29 T cell receptor beta chains below was sequenced from the same sample in a study of blood T cell repertoires in COVID-19 (dated by TCRdb to 2018 to 2021). Libraries were built with the immunoSEQ multiplex PCR assay. Drawn from immuneACCESS, this table holds only the in-frame rearrangements with V and J called that TCRdb kept. Clones are partly lost; checked studies trace under half to an unresolved V gene and leave the rest unexplained. The sample includes 70,000 or so clones, with less than 90% observed a single time. The ten top clones hold over 10% of the sample. The sample was peripheral blood. The receptors here all came from a man aged 45 to 65 with COVID-19, enrolled during active disease.

This clone was detected once. V and J are TRBV6-1 and TRBJ2-7; D may be TRBD1 (6 bases). CDR1 is MNHNS and CDR2 is SASEGT in the germline V gene. Between the trimmed V and J ends, which lost 3 bases and 1 base, there was a span of 19 bases. The CDR3 totals 17 residues. This chain's CDR3 is CASSERTADLLSYEQYF. In DNA form, the CDR3 reads TGTGCCAGCAGTGAGAGGACAGCCGACCTACTTTCCTACGAGCAGTACTTC.

The V gene is TRBV21-1, the J gene TRBJ2-1; the table calls TRBD1, which could not be checked here. TRBV21-1 is flagged as a pseudogene. CDR3 length: 14 residues. The CDR3, as DNA: TGTGCCAGCAGCGTCCGGGACAGGACAAATGAGCAGTTCTTC. Translated, it gives CASSVRDRTNEQFF.

The rearrangement uses TRBV18 and TRBJ1-6, with D hard to call. In germline, CDR1 is KGHSH, CDR2 LQKENI. The CDR3 is 16 amino acids. Trimming cost V 6 bases and J 5 bases, with 17 bases left between them. The chain's CDR3 is CASSEAVARNNSPLHF. The CDR3 DNA reads TGTGCCAGCTCGGAGGCGGTGGCCCGAAATAATTCACCCCTCCACTTT.

The chain uses TRBV6-5 and TRBJ2-1; TRBD2 agrees at 14 bases. J lost 9 bases, V lost 6 bases, and 7 bases had no gene match. The CDR3 consists of 15 residues. The germline CDR1 and CDR2 sequences are MNHEY and SVGAGI. The CDR3 reads CASSRLAGGPGEQFF. The CDR3 coding sequence is TGTGCCAGCAGCCGACTAGCGGGAGGGCCCGGTGAGCAGTTCTTC.

This chain uses TRBV2 with TRBJ1-3; TRBD1 might be the D (5 bases). There are 15 residues in the CDR3. With 5 bases removed from V and 0 bases from J, the gap between germline ends came to 11 bases. Germline lookup yields CDR1 SNHLY and CDR2 FYNNEI. CDR3 bases: TGTGCCAGCAGTCCCTCACAGGCCTCTGGAAACACCATATATTTT. The encoded protein is CASSPSQASGNTIYF.

The genes are TRBV19 and TRBJ1-3; 7 bases map to TRBD1. The junction had 6 bases not matched to a gene; V was cut back by 10 bases and J by 0 bases. The CDR3 runs to 14 residues. Germline V gene lookup returns CDR1 LNHDA and CDR2 SQIVND (reference sequence). CDR3 protein: CATSRDSSGNTIYF. The CDR3 nucleotides read TGTGCCACCTCTCGGGACAGCTCTGGAAACACCATATATTTT.

This chain uses TRBV5-4 with TRBJ2-7; 9 nucleotides agree with TRBD1. The CDR3 spans 16 residues. Germline V gene lookup returns CDR1 SGHNT and CDR2 YYREEE (reference sequence). V trimming: 4 bases; J trimming: 4 bases; junction bases outside the gene matches: 12. CDR3 nucleotide sequence: TGTGCCAGCAGCGCGGGACAGGGACTCGGCTTATACGAGCAGTACTTC. It translates to CASSAGQGLGLYEQYF.

This clone was observed a single time. V is TRBV5-1 and J is TRBJ2-5; D unresolved. The germline V gene encodes CDR1 SGHRS and CDR2 YFSETQ. This CDR3 region has 13 residues. Trimming pared 2 bases from V and 4 bases from J, leaving 9 bases between. The CDR3 loop is CASSFSPSETQYF. The CDR3 nucleotides read TGCGCCAGCAGCTTCTCCCCTTCAGAGACCCAGTACTTC. The complete variable domain, with remaining parts taken from reference TRBV5-1 and TRBJ2-5, reads KAGVTQTPRYLIKTRGQQVTLSCSPISGHRSVSWYQQTPGQGLQFLFEYFSETQRNKGNFPGRFSGRQFSNSRSEMNVSTLELGDSALYLCASSFSPSETQYFGPGTRLLVL.

The CDR3 is CASSIQATPTYEQYF. Here the CDR3 DNA reads TGTGCCAGTAGTATCCAGGCAACTCCAACCTACGAGCAGTACTTC. The chain uses TRBV19 and TRBJ2-7; D uncertain. This CDR3 is built from 15 residues. Germline assignment: CDR1 LNHDA and CDR2 SQIVND (reference sequence). V gave up 3 bases and J gave up 2 bases, with 14 bases separating them.

The chain joins TRBV7-9 to TRBJ2-2; D call uncertain. Looked up from germline, CDR1 is SEHNR and CDR2 is FQNEAQ (reference sequence). Trimming stripped 8 bases from V and 6 bases from J, with 13 bases between. The CDR3 extends over 13 amino acids. CDR3 amino acids: CASGGAAAGELFF. In DNA, the CDR3 is TGTGCCAGCGGCGGTGCGGCCGCCGGGGAGCTGTTTTTT.

The chain has TRBV6-5 and TRBJ2-1; perhaps TRBD2 as D (6 bases). Germline CDR1 MNHEY, CDR2 SVGAGI. Trimming removed 2 bases from V and 9 bases from J, with 14 bases in between. This CDR3 is built from 14 residues. CDR3 DNA sequence: TGTGCCAGCAGTTACAGGAGGGAAGGGAGTGAGCAGTTCTTC. This encodes CASSYRREGSEQFF.

The rearrangement links TRBV15 to TRBJ1-6, with D maybe TRBD1 (5 bases). CDR1 and CDR2 from the germline V gene are LNHNV and YYDKDF (reference sequence). The CDR3 has 15 amino acids. V was shortened by 1 base and J by 4 bases, with 8 bases between the two germline ends. In DNA form, the CDR3 reads TGTGCCACCAGCAGAGGACAGTCATATAATTCACCCCTCCACTTT. Residues: CATSRGQSYNSPLHF. The full variable domain, completed using reference TRBV15 and TRBJ1-6, is DAMVIQNPRYQVTQFGKPVTLSCSQTLNHNVMYWYQQKSSQAPKLLFHYYDKDFNNEADTPDNFQSRRPNTSFCFLDIRSPGLGDTAMYLCATSRGQSYNSPLHFGNGTRLTVT.

The V call is TRBV9, the J call TRBJ2-3; 11 positions agree with TRBD2. CDR1 SGDLS and CDR2 YYNGEE come from the germline V gene. CDR3 length equals 15 residues. Losses at the gene ends were 0 bases for V and 13 bases for J; bases not matched to a gene: 10. This chain's CDR3 is CASSVADSGRDRKYF. In DNA form, the CDR3 reads TGTGCCAGCAGCGTAGCCGATAGCGGGAGGGATCGTAAGTATTTT.

The chain links TRBV5-1 to TRBJ2-3; 7 positions match TRBD1. J lost 3 bases, V lost 0 bases, and 7 bases had no gene match. Germline loops: CDR1 SGHRS, CDR2 YFSETQ. The CDR3 covers 16 residues. The CDR3, as DNA: TGCGCCAGCAGCTTGGCCCGACAGGGTAGGACAGATACGCAGTATTTT. Residues: CASSLARQGRTDTQYF.

The chain carries TRBV4-3 and TRBJ1-2, with D tentatively TRBD1 (5 bases). V lost 4 bases to trimming and J lost 2 bases, with 14 bases between them. This CDR3 is 15 amino acids long. Germline V gene sequence: CDR1 LGHNA, CDR2 YSLEER. CDR3 amino acids: CASSPYGGANYGYTF. The CDR3 bases are TGCGCCAGCAGCCCCTACGGTGGGGCCAACTATGGCTACACCTTC.

This sequence joins TRBV14 and TRBJ2-3; TRBD1 is a possible D gene (6 bases). The V end was cut by 7 bases, the J end by 0 bases, with 14 bases between. Germline V gives CDR1 SGHDN, CDR2 FVKESK. The CDR3 runs 15 residues. The CDR3 reads CASITGDRSTDTQYF. In DNA, the CDR3 is TGTGCCAGCATTACTGGAGACAGGAGCACAGATACGCAGTATTTT.

J is TRBJ2-2 and V is TRBV10-1, with TRBD1 matching 7 bases. Germline V gives CDR1 WNHNN, CDR2 SYGVQD (reference sequence). The CDR3 runs to 14 residues. J lost 6 bases, V lost 8 bases, and 9 bases had no gene match. The CDR3 reads CASSQGQESGELFF. The DNA for the CDR3 is TGCGCCAGCTCACAAGGACAGGAGTCCGGGGAGCTGTTTTTT.

The chain carries TRBV7-9 and TRBJ2-3, with a weak D call TRBD2 (6 bases). The CDR3 extends over 15 amino acids. Germline V lookup: CDR1 SEHNR, CDR2 FQNEAQ (reference sequence). The germline V and J ends were trimmed by 2 bases and 1 base, with 10 bases remaining between them. CDR3 bases: TGTGCCAGCAGCTTAAGCCTAGCGCGCACAGATACGCAGTATTTT. Amino acid sequence: CASSLSLARTDTQYF. Variable domain in full (rest from reference TRBV7-9 and TRBJ2-3): DTGVSQNPRHKITKRGQNVTFRCDPISEHNRLYWYRQTLGQGPEFLTYFQNEAQLEKSRLLSDRFSAERPKGSFSTLEIQRTEQGDSAMYLCASSLSLARTDTQYFGPGTRLTVL.

The rearrangement links TRBV28 to TRBJ1-2; D gene unclear. Germline lookup yields CDR1 MDHEN and CDR2 SYDVKM. This CDR3 spans 13 amino acids. Trimming stripped 5 bases from V and 10 bases from J, with 17 bases between. The CDR3 is CASSIQSPLLYTF. The CDR3 DNA reads as TGTGCCAGCAGTATACAGAGCCCCCTTCTCTACACCTTC.

The chain has TRBV6-6 and TRBJ2-7; TRBD1 is a possible D gene (6 bases). Germline CDR1 MNHNY, CDR2 SVGAGI (reference sequence). Trimming pared 7 bases from V and 0 bases from J, leaving 13 bases between. The CDR3 is 14 amino acids. The CDR3 sequence is CASNLQGFSYEQYF. DNA of the CDR3: TGTGCCAGCAACCTACAGGGCTTCTCCTACGAGCAGTACTTC.

The CDR3: CASMSPGLASEQYF. In DNA form, the CDR3 reads TGTGCCAGCATGTCGCCGGGACTAGCTTCCGAGCAGTACTTC. This chain connects TRBV6-6 to TRBJ2-7, with 9 positions matching TRBD2. Per germline, CDR1 MNHNY and CDR2 SVGAGI (reference sequence). The V gene end was trimmed by 7 bases and the J gene end by 6 bases; junction bases not matched to a gene: 10. The CDR3 has 14 residues.

This clone was counted between two and nine times. The chain couples TRBV7-2 to TRBJ2-7; weak D call: TRBD1 (6 bases). Germline V gives CDR1 SGHTA, CDR2 FQGNSA. The CDR3 extends over 14 amino acids. Trimming took 4 bases from V and 3 from J, leaving 13 bases between them. The CDR3 DNA reads as TGTGCCAGCAGCTCCCGGACAGTCTACTACGAGCAGTACTTC. Translation gives CASSSRTVYYEQYF.

This chain uses TRBV6-2 or TRBV6-3 with TRBJ2-7; the match to TRBD1 covers 11 bases. Losses at the gene ends were 5 bases for V and 5 bases for J; bases not matched to a gene: 8. The CDR3 consists of 15 residues. Germline V gene lookup returns CDR1 MNHEY and CDR2 SVGEGT. This CDR3 is CASSRGQGGLNEQYF. The CDR3 DNA is TGTGCCAGCAGTCGGGGACAGGGGGGTTTGAACGAGCAGTACTTC.

This chain uses TRBV6-5 with TRBJ1-6; D is ambiguous. CDR1 and CDR2 (germline): MNHEY, SVGAGI. Trimming left V 0 bases short and J 10 bases short, with 10 bases between. The length of the CDR3 is 14 residues. The CDR3 DNA follows: TGTGCCAGCAGTTACTCGGGCAGAAAATCACCCCTCCACTTT. As protein: CASSYSGRKSPLHF.

The chain carries TRBV7-5 and TRBJ1-1. TRBV7-5 constitutes a pseudogene. CDR3 length: 16 residues. CDR3 sequence: CARRHRRGQSITEAFF. The CDR3 DNA reads as TGTGCCAGAAGACACCGTAGAGGGCAGTCTATCACTGAAGCTTTCTTT.

The rearrangement uses TRBV4-1 and TRBJ1-2; the D gene is possibly TRBD1 (6 bases). V was shortened by 1 base and J by 2 bases, with 17 bases between the two germline ends. Germline CDR1 MGHRA, CDR2 YSYEKL. The CDR3 has 17 amino acids. Here the CDR3 reads CASSQGRDADRNYGYTF. DNA of the CDR3: TGCGCCAGCAGCCAAGGAAGGGACGCGGACAGAAACTATGGCTACACCTTC.

As DNA, the CDR3 is TGCGCCAGCAGCTCCTGGGCTGTTTCTTTACAAGAGACCCAGTACTTC. Its protein product is CASSSWAVSLQETQYF. This chain connects TRBV5-1 to TRBJ2-5; D not resolved. The germline V gene encodes CDR1 SGHRS and CDR2 YFSETQ. The CDR3 has 16 amino acids. The V gene lost 3 bases and the J gene lost 2 bases, with 17 bases spanning the gap.

The genes are TRBV10-2 and TRBJ2-3, with 14 nucleotides matching TRBD2. The CDR3 is 17 amino acids. CDR1 is WSHSY and CDR2 is SAAADI in the germline V gene. V was clipped by 3 bases and J by 5 bases; unmatched bases: 7. The CDR3 protein is CASSDRLAGGPRDTQYF. CDR3 DNA sequence: TGCGCCAGCAGTGACCGACTAGCGGGAGGGCCGAGAGATACGCAGTATTTT.

The chain couples TRBV19 to TRBJ2-3; 10 bases map to TRBD2. Losses at the gene ends were 4 bases for V and 4 bases for J; bases not matched to a gene: 5. This CDR3 spans 15 amino acids. Germline CDR1 reads LNHDA; CDR2 reads SQIVND (reference sequence). The CDR3 loop is CASSRASGSPDTQYF. The CDR3 coding sequence is TGTGCCAGTAGTAGGGCTAGCGGGAGCCCAGATACGCAGTATTTT.